The following is a T cell receptor (beta chain) sequence with its context. The antigen remains unidentified. Germline values: CDR1 SGHRS, CDR2 YFSETQ. The germline V and J ends were trimmed by 4 bases and 2 bases, with 15 bases remaining between them. The CDR3 loop spans 15 amino acids. Produced via immunoSEQ multiplex PCR; TCRdb's table is partial and in-frame only. The data show some 15,000 clones, roughly nine tenths seen once. This entry belongs to a study of chemoradiotherapy in HPV16-positive cancers. Study conclusions and caveats: The functional HPV-specific definition rests on just a couple of HPV16-positive patients. Candidate HPV-specific clones and E7-related TCR motifs grew in tumor during treatment. For HPV16-positive patients, expanding HPV-responsive T cells associated with longer recurrence-free survival.

The sample consisted of blood, taken from a patient who underwent chemoradiotherapy. This TCR was sampled from a human donor with HPV-associated anogenital cancer. The chain uses TRBV5-1 and TRBJ2-5, with D maybe TRBD1 (5 bases). Here the CDR3 DNA reads TGCGCCAGCAGCACCGCACAGGTGGGTCAAGAGACCCAGTACTTC. It is translated as CASSTAQVGQETQYF.